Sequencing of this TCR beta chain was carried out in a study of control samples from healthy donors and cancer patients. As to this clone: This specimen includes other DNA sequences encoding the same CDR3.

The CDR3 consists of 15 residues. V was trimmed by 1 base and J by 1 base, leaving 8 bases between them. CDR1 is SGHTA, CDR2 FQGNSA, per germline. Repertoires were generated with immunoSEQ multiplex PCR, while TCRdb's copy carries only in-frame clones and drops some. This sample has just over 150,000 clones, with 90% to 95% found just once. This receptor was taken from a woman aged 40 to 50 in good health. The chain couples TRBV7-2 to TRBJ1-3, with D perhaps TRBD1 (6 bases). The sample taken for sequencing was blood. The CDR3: CASSLVGTSGNTIYF. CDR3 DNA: TGTGCCAGCAGCTTAGTAGGGACATCTGGAAACACCATATATTTT. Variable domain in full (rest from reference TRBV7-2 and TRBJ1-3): GAGVSQSPSNKVTEKGKDVELRCDPISGHTALYWYRQSLGQGLEFLIYFQGNSAPDKSGLPSDRFSAERTGGSVSTLTIQRTQQEDSAVYLCASSLVGTSGNTIYFGEGSWLTVV.